Described below is a single TCR beta chain sequence and its context. With 4 bases clipped from V and 4 bases from J, the junction kept 3 bases outside the gene matches. The length of the CDR3 is 13 residues. CDR1 is SQVTM and CDR2 is ANQGSEA in the germline V gene. These data originate in a study of blood T cell repertoires in COVID-19. Produced via immunoSEQ multiplex PCR; TCRdb's table is partial and in-frame only. Among under 500,000 clones, 80% to 90% were seen once, and the ten largest hold 1.1%. Recovered Cohort 3 donors showed two negative PCRs, clearance, or symptom resolution. The chain carries TRBV29-1 and TRBJ2-5; 10 bases align to TRBD2. This TCR came from a man aged 25-45 years who had recovered from COVID-19. What was sequenced was PBMCs or T cells enriched from blood (not recorded which). In DNA form, the CDR3 reads TGCAGCGTTGTGCTAGCGGGAGCAGAGACCCAGTACTTC. Protein product: CSVVLAGAETQYF.